This is a list of T cell receptor beta chains from one sample in a study of T cell responses to AZD1222 COVID-19 vaccine. Sequenced by immunoSEQ multiplex PCR; TCRdb stores in-frame clones only, minus some. The sample holds under 150,000 clones, approximately 90% seen once. Sequenced material: peripheral blood, taken on day 0 of AZD1222 vaccination. Source of these receptors: an adult in good health. CDR3s include the opening cysteine and the closing phenylalanine or tryptophan. D genes are given only for firm matches. Size values are once, few and many counts, or a class for expanded clones, and some rows have none.

v_call: TRBV9; d_call: TRBD2; j_call: TRBJ2-2; clone_size: NA; cdr3_nt: TGTGCCAGCAGCGTAGCGAGCGGGAGGGGAAACACCGGGGAGCTGTTTTTT; cdr3_aa: CASSVASGRGNTGELFF
v_call: TRBV19; d_call: NA; j_call: TRBJ1-2; clone_size: NA; cdr3_nt: TGTGCCAGTACCAGCCGCAGGGGTGACTATGGCTACACCTTC; cdr3_aa: CASTSRRGDYGYTF
v_call: TRBV5-1; d_call: NA; j_call: TRBJ1-1; clone_size: NA; cdr3_nt: TGCGCCAGCAGCGAAGGTTCAAGGGTAGCCACTGAAGCTTTCTTT; cdr3_aa: CASSEGSRVATEAFF
v_call: TRBV11-2; d_call: NA; j_call: TRBJ1-5; clone_size: NA; cdr3_nt: TGTGCCAGCAGCTGGAAGGGGAACTCTCCCCAGCATTTT; cdr3_aa: CASSWKGNSPQHF
v_call: TRBV19; d_call: NA; j_call: TRBJ2-4; clone_size: few; cdr3_nt: TGTGCCAGTAGTCCGCTTGGGGTAGCCAAAAACATTCAGTACTTC; cdr3_aa: CASSPLGVAKNIQYF
v_call: TRBV25-1; d_call: NA; j_call: TRBJ1-5; clone_size: NA; cdr3_nt: TGTGCCAGCAGTGTTCCGGATAGCAATCAGCCCCAGCATTTT; cdr3_aa: CASSVPDSNQPQHF
v_call: TRBV9; d_call: NA; j_call: TRBJ2-2; clone_size: NA; cdr3_nt: TGTGCCAGCAGCGTAGGGGTCGGGATAGTGAACACCGGGGAGCTGTTTTTT; cdr3_aa: CASSVGVGIVNTGELFF
v_call: TRBV10-3; d_call: TRBD2; j_call: TRBJ2-5; clone_size: NA; cdr3_nt: TGTGCCACCGGGACTAGCGGGGGGGAGACCCAGTACTTC; cdr3_aa: CATGTSGGETQYF
v_call: TRBV5-6; d_call: TRBD2; j_call: TRBJ2-2; clone_size: NA; cdr3_nt: TGTGCCAGCAGCCTGGCGGGGGGGCCTAGCACCGGGGAGCTGTTTTTT; cdr3_aa: CASSLAGGPSTGELFF
v_call: TRBV23-1; d_call: TRBD1; j_call: TRBJ1-1; clone_size: NA; cdr3_nt: TGCGCCAGCAGACTTAGCAGGGGGCCGACCCCGCCTTCGAACACTGAAGCTTTCTTT; cdr3_aa: CASRLSRGPTPPSNTEAFF
v_call: TRBV7-9; d_call: NA; j_call: TRBJ1-1; clone_size: NA; cdr3_nt: TGTGCCAGCAGCTTAGTCGGGGAACCCACTGAAGCTTTCTTT; cdr3_aa: CASSLVGEPTEAFF
v_call: TRBV3-1/TRBV3-2; d_call: TRBD2; j_call: TRBJ2-7; clone_size: once; cdr3_nt: TGTGCCAGCAGCCAATACCCCAGCCGGGGGGGTTCCTACGAGCAGTACTTC; cdr3_aa: CASSQYPSRGGSYEQYF
v_call: TRBV19; d_call: NA; j_call: TRBJ1-5; clone_size: NA; cdr3_nt: TGTGCCAGTAATACAGGCGCCAGCGGGCCCCAGCATTTT; cdr3_aa: CASNTGASGPQHF
v_call: TRBV9; d_call: NA; j_call: TRBJ2-1; clone_size: NA; cdr3_nt: TGTGCCAGCAGCGTAGAGGCCAACAATGAGCAGTTCTTC; cdr3_aa: CASSVEANNEQFF
v_call: TRBV3-1/TRBV3-2; d_call: NA; j_call: TRBJ2-2; clone_size: NA; cdr3_nt: TGTGCCAGCAGGCGACAAGGCACCGGGGAGCTGTTTTTT; cdr3_aa: CASRRQGTGELFF
v_call: TRBV28; d_call: TRBD1; j_call: TRBJ1-1; clone_size: NA; cdr3_nt: TGTGCCAGCAGTTCACCGGGACAGGGGACGAAAAGGAACACTGAAGCTTTCTTT; cdr3_aa: CASSSPGQGTKRNTEAFF
v_call: TRBV6-1; d_call: NA; j_call: TRBJ2-1; clone_size: NA; cdr3_nt: TGTGCCAGCACCGAAGCGGACTGGTATGGCTACAATGAGCAGTTCTTC; cdr3_aa: CASTEADWYGYNEQFF
v_call: TRBV7-2; d_call: NA; j_call: TRBJ2-7; clone_size: NA; cdr3_nt: TGTGCCAGCAGCCGTGACATCTCCTACGAGCAGTACTTC; cdr3_aa: CASSRDISYEQYF
v_call: TRBV7-9; d_call: NA; j_call: TRBJ1-1; clone_size: NA; cdr3_nt: TGTGCCAGCAGCTTTGACGCGAACACTGAAGCTTTCTTT; cdr3_aa: CASSFDANTEAFF